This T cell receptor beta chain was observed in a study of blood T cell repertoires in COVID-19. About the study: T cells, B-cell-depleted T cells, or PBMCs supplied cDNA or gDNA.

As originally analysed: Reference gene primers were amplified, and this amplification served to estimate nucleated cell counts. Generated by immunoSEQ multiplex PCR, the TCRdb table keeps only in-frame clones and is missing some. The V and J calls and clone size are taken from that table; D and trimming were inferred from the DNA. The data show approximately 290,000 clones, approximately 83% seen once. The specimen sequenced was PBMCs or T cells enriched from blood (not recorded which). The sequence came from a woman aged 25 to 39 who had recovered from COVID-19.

The CDR3 DNA follows: TGTGCCAGCAGCTTTAGTGAAGATCAGCCCCAGCATTTT. This codes for CASSFSEDQPQHF. The chain is built from TRBV7-9 and TRBJ1-5; D remains unclear. Looked up from germline, CDR1 is SEHNR and CDR2 is FQNEAQ (reference sequence). This CDR3 contains 13 residues. Trimming took 3 bases from V and 5 from J, leaving 8 bases between them. Supplemented by reference TRBV7-9 and TRBJ1-5, the full variable domain reads DTGVSQNPRHKITKRGQNVTFRCDPISEHNRLYWYRQTLGQGPEFLTYFQNEAQLEKSRLLSDRFSAERPKGSFSTLEIQRTEQGDSAMYLCASSFSEDQPQHFGDGTRLSIL.